This T cell receptor (beta chain) was identified during a study of CXCR3-negative and CXCR3-positive naive CD8 T cells. The germline CDR1 and CDR2 sequences are SGDLS and YYNGEE. This CDR3 comprises 16 residues. Via 5' RACE with UMI labels, TRB cDNA libraries were prepared. TCRdb processed the 5' RACE reads again and assigns one entry to each CDR3 protein, with no DNA. The listing records under 150,000 distinct CDR3 sequences. Whole-study findings and limits: CXCR3-positive naive cells had TRB CDR3s that were more hydrophobic than CXCR3-negative naive cells had.

As to this clonotype: The antigen remains undetermined.

The TCR comes from a human donor in good health. Some clones in this sample may be carry-over from other donors' samples. This chain joins TRBV9 and TRBJ2-2; no DNA is available, so the TRBD1 call from TCRdb remains unchecked. The sample taken for sequencing was naive CXCR3+ CD8+ T cells from blood. Documented subset: CD45RO-CCR7+CD27+CD95- naive CD8+ T cells expressing CXCR3 (TNR3+). CDR3 protein: CASSGPGTGGTGELFF.